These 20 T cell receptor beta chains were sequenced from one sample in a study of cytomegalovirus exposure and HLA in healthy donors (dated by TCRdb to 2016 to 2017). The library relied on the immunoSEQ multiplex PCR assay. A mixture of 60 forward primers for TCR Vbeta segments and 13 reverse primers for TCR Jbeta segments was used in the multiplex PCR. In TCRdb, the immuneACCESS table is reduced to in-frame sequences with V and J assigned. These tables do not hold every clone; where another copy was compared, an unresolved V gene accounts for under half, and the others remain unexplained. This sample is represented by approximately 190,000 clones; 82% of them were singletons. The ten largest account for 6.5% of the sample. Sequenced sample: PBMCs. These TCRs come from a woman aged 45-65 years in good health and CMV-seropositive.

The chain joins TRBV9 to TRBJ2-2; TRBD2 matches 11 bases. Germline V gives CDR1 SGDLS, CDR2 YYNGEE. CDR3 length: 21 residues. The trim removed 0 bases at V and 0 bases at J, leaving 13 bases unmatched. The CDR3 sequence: CASSVALPLFSGRANTGELFF. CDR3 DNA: TGTGCCAGCAGCGTAGCCCTCCCCCTTTTTAGCGGGAGGGCGAACACCGGGGAGCTGTTTTTT.

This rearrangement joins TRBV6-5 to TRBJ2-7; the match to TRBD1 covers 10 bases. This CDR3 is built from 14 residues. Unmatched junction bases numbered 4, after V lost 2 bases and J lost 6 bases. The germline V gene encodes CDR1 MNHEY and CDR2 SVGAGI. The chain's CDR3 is CASSYGQGGGEQYF. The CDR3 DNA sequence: TGTGCCAGCAGTTACGGACAGGGGGGAGGCGAGCAGTACTTC.

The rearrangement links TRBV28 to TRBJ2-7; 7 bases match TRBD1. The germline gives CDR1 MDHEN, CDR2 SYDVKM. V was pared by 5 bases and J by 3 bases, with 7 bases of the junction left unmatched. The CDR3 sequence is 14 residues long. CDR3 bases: TGTGCCAGCAGTAGTTACAGGGGTCGCTACGAGCAGTACTTC. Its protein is CASSSYRGRYEQYF.

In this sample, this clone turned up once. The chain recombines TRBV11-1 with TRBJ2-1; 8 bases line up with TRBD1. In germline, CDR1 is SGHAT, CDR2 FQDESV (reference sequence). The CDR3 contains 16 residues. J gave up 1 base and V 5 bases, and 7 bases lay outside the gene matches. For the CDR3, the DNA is TGTGCCAGCAGCCCCAGGACAGGGAGGTCCTACAATGAGCAGTTCTTC. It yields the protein CASSPRTGRSYNEQFF. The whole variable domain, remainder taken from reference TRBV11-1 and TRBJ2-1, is EAEVAQSPRYKITEKSQAVAFWCDPISGHATLYWYRQILGQGPELLVQFQDESVVDDSQLPKDRFSAERLKGVDSTLKIQPAELGDSAMYLCASSPRTGRSYNEQFFGPGTRLTVL.

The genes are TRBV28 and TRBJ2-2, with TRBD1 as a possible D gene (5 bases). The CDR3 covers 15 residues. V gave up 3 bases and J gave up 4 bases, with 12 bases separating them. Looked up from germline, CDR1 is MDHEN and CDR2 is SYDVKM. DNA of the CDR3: TGTGCCAGCAGTTTTCATCAGGGATTCACCGGGGAGCTGTTTTTT. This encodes CASSFHQGFTGELFF.

DNA of the CDR3: TGTGCCAGCAGACCGACTAGCGGGAATTGGTACGAGCAGTACTTC. Translated, it gives CASRPTSGNWYEQYF. The V gene is TRBV2, the J gene TRBJ2-7; 11 nucleotides agree with TRBD2. V shed 6 bases, J shed 4 bases, and the junction held 8 bases outside the gene matches. The CDR3 extends over 15 amino acids. Germline values: CDR1 SNHLY, CDR2 FYNNEI.

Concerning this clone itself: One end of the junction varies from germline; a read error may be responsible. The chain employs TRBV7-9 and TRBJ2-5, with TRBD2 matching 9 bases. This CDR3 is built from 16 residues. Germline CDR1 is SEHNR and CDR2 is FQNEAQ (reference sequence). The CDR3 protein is CSSSLRSGSGKETQYF. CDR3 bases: TGTTCCAGCAGCTTACGTAGCGGGAGTGGCAAAGAGACCCAGTACTTC.

In DNA, the CDR3 is TGTGCCACCAGCAGAGCCCGGGTGGGCGGGCTCTCCTACGAGCAGTACTTC. Protein sequence: CATSRARVGGLSYEQYF. The chain links TRBV15 to TRBJ2-7; TRBD2 is a possible D gene (5 bases). Trimming left V 1 base short and J 0 bases short, with 16 bases between. The CDR3 loop spans 17 amino acids. Germline-derived CDR1 and CDR2 are LNHNV and YYDKDF (reference sequence). Based on the CDR3 plus reference TRBV15 and TRBJ2-7, the full variable domain is DAMVIQNPRYQVTQFGKPVTLSCSQTLNHNVMYWYQQKSSQAPKLLFHYYDKDFNNEADTPDNFQSRRPNTSFCFLDIRSPGLGDTAMYLCATSRARVGGLSYEQYFGPGTRLTVT.

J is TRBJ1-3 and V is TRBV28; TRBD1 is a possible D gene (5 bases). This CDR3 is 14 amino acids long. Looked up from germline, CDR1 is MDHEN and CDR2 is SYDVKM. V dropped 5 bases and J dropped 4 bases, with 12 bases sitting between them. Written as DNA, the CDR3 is TGTGCCAGCAGTCGGGACTCAGGGGGAAACACCATATATTTT. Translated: CASSRDSGGNTIYF.

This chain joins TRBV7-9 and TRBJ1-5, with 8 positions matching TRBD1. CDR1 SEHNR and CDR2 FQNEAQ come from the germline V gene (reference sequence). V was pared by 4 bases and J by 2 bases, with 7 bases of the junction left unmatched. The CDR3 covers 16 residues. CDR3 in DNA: TGTGCCAGCAGCTCTTGGACAGGGTTAGGCAATCAGCCCCAGCATTTT. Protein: CASSSWTGLGNQPQHF.

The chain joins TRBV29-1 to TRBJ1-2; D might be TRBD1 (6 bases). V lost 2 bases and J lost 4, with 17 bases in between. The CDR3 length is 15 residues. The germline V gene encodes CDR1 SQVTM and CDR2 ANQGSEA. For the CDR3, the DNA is TGCAGCGTTGAAAAAGGTGTGGGGGCCGGCTATGGCTACACCTTC. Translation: CSVEKGVGAGYGYTF.

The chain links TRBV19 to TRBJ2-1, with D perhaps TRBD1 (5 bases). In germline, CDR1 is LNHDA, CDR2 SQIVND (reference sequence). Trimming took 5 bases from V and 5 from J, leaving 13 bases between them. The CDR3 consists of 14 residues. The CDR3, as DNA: TGTGCCAGTAGTGCCAGGGTTCTGGACAATGAGCAGTTCTTC. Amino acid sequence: CASSARVLDNEQFF.

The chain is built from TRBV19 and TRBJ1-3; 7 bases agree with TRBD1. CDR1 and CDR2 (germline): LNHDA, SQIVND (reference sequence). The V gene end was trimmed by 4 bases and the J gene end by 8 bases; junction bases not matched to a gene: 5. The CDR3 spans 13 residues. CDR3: CASSTAGGDTIYF. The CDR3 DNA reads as TGTGCCAGTAGTACGGCAGGGGGAGACACCATATATTTT. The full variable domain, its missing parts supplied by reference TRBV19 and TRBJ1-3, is DGGITQSPKYLFRKEGQNVTLSCEQNLNHDAMYWYRQDPGQGLRLIYYSQIVNDFQKGDIAEGYSVSREKKESFPLTVTSAQKNPTAFYLCASSTAGGDTIYFGEGSWLTVV.

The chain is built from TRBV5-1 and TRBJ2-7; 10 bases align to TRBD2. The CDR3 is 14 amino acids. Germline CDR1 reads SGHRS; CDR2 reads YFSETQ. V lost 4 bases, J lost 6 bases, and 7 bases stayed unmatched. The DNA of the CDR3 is TGCGCCAGCAGCGAGCTAGCGGGGGAATCCGAGCAGTACTTC. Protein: CASSELAGESEQYF. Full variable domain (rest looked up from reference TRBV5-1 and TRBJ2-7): KAGVTQTPRYLIKTRGQQVTLSCSPISGHRSVSWYQQTPGQGLQFLFEYFSETQRNKGNFPGRFSGRQFSNSRSEMNVSTLELGDSALYLCASSELAGESEQYFGPGTRLTVT.

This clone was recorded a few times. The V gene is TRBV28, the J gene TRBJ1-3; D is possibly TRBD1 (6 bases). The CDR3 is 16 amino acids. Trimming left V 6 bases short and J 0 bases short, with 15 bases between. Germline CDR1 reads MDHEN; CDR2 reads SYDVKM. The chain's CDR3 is CASRSAGADSGNTIYF. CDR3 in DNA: TGTGCCAGCAGGTCAGCGGGGGCAGACTCTGGAAACACCATATATTTT.

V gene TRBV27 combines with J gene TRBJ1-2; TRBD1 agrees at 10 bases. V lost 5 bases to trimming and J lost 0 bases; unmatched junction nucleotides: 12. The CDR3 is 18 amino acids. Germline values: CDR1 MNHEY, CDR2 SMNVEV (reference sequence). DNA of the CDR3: TGTGCCAGCAGTCCGCGGACAGGGACAGGGGCGACTAACTATGGCTACACCTTC. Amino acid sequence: CASSPRTGTGATNYGYTF.

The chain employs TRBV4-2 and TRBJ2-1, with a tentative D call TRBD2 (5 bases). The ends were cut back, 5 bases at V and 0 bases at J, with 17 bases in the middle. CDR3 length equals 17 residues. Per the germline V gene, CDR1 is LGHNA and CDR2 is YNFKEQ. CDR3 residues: CASSGPTSFSSYNEQFF. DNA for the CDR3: TGTGCCAGCAGCGGTCCCACTAGTTTTAGCTCCTACAATGAGCAGTTCTTC.

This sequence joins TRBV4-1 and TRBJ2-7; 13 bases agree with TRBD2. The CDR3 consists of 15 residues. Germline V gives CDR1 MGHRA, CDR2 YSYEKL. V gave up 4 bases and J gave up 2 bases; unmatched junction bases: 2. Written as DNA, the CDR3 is TGCGCCAGCAGCCTCGGACTAGCGGGGGCCTACGAGCAGTACTTC. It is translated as CASSLGLAGAYEQYF.

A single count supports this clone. The CDR3 spells CASSNLRTSGEGTGELFF. CDR3 sequence (DNA): TGTGCCAGTAGTAATCTAAGGACTAGCGGGGAGGGCACCGGGGAGCTGTTTTTT. J is TRBJ2-2 and V is TRBV19; 12 nucleotides line up with TRBD2. This CDR3 is built from 18 residues. The J segment lost 4 bases and the V segment lost 4 bases, leaving 10 bases of the junction unmatched. Germline V gene data show CDR1 as LNHDA and CDR2 as SQIVND (reference sequence).

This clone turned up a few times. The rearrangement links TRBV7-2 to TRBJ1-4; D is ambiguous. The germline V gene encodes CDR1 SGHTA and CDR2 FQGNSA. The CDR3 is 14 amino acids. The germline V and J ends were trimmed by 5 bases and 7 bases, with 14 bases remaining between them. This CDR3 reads CASSPSVMSEKLFF. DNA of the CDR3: TGTGCCAGCAGCCCCTCCGTGATGAGTGAAAAACTGTTTTTT. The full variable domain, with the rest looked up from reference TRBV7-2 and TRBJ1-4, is GAGVSQSPSNKVTEKGKDVELRCDPISGHTALYWYRQSLGQGLEFLIYFQGNSAPDKSGLPSDRFSAERTGGSVSTLTIQRTQQEDSAVYLCASSPSVMSEKLFFGSGTQLSVL.